A single sample gave rise to the 29 T cell receptor beta chains below, sequenced in a study of CD8 T cells in ankylosing spondylitis. Study-wide points: Characteristic of ankylosing spondylitis blood, it appeared, was a TCR beta motif comprising several highly homologous variants.

The antigens for these receptors are not known. TCRdb called the 5' RACE reads again in MiXCR, with one record for every CDR3 protein. This table holds a few hundred thousand distinct CDR3 sequences, roughly 13% found once. What was sequenced was blood, either unsorted or a sorted T cell fraction (not recorded which). The receptors were gathered from a male donor with ankylosing spondylitis.

Only a few counts were recorded for this clonotype. V and J are TRBV28 and TRBJ2-5; 7 nucleotides line up with TRBD1. J was trimmed by 0 bases and V by 7 bases; bases with no gene match: 8. Germline-derived CDR1 and CDR2 are MDHEN and SYDVKM. CDR3 length: 15 amino acids. The CDR3 DNA follows: TGTGCCAGCAAGAGGGACAGCCAGTACCAAGAGACCCAGTACTTC. It translates to CASKRDSQYQETQYF.

This CDR3 reads CASSLNRVTEAFF. The DNA for the CDR3 is TGTGCCAGCAGCCTTAACAGGGTCACTGAAGCTTTCTTT. V usage is TRBV7-9 and J usage is TRBJ1-1, with D possibly matching TRBD1 (6 bases). The CDR3 has 13 amino acids. V gave up 5 bases and J gave up 4 bases, with 11 bases separating them. Germline CDR1 is SEHNR and CDR2 is FQNEAQ (reference sequence).

This clonotype was picked up a small number of times. The genes are TRBV20-1 and TRBJ2-7, with D perhaps matching TRBD1 (6 bases). The germline gives CDR1 DFQATT, CDR2 SNEGSKA (reference sequence). The V end lost 6 bases, the J end lost 5 bases, and 14 bases lay between the germline ends. CDR3 length equals 12 residues. Here the CDR3 DNA reads TGCAGTGCCCACCGACAGGTCGACGAGCAGTACTTC. It encodes CSAHRQVDEQYF.

This clonotype was seen more than once but under ten times. The gene calls are TRBV5-1 and TRBJ2-5, with unresolved D. This CDR3 contains 14 residues. Germline CDR1 reads SGHRS; CDR2 reads YFSETQ. Trimming removed 3 bases at V and 1 base at J, with 10 bases between. The CDR3: CASSYKDPQETQYF. DNA for the CDR3: TGCGCCAGCAGCTATAAGGACCCCCAAGAGACCCAGTACTTC.

The J gene is TRBJ1-5, the V gene TRBV20-1; D is uncertain. CDR3 length: 15 amino acids. Trimming shortened V by 0 bases and J by 9 bases, and 18 bases separated the two germline ends. The germline gives CDR1 DFQATT, CDR2 SNEGSKA (reference sequence). This chain's CDR3 is CSARDRTTGEGPQHF. The DNA for the CDR3 is TGCAGTGCTAGAGATCGAACGACTGGAGAGGGGCCCCAGCATTTT.

In DNA form, the CDR3 reads TGTGCCAGCAGCTTAGGGTGGGGCAGCGGGAGGGCCCGGGGTTACAATGAGCAGTTCTTC. Residues: CASSLGWGSGRARGYNEQFF. The rearrangement uses TRBV11-2 and TRBJ2-1; TRBD2 agrees at 10 bases. V lost 1 base and J lost 4; bases outside the gene matches: 16. Per the germline V gene, CDR1 is SGHAT and CDR2 is FQNNGV. This CDR3 has 20 residues.

There are a few counts of this clonotype. The gene calls are TRBV18 and TRBJ2-1, with D possibly being TRBD1 (5 bases). Trimming left V 2 bases short and J 5 bases short, with 7 bases between. CDR1 and CDR2 (germline): KGHSH, LQKENI. The CDR3 consists of 13 residues. CDR3 protein: CASSPDSHNEQFF. The CDR3, as DNA: TGTGCCAGCTCACCAGACAGTCACAATGAGCAGTTCTTC.

In its sample, this clonotype was seen many times. The J gene is TRBJ2-1, the V gene TRBV12-3 or TRBV12-4; D possibly uses TRBD1 or TRBD2 (5 bases each). V dropped 5 bases and J dropped 8 bases, with 13 bases sitting between them. The CDR3 runs to 13 residues. CDR3 DNA sequence: TGTGCCAGCAGTAGGGACGGCTCCGATGAGCAGTTCTTC. Translation gives CASSRDGSDEQFF.

This rearrangement joins TRBV12-3 or TRBV12-4 to TRBJ2-7; maybe TRBD1 (5 bases). Trimming took off 4 bases at V and 6 bases at J, with 10 bases between the two ends. The CDR3 is 12 residues long. CDR3 bases: TGTGCCAGCAGTTACAGGATTAGCGAGCAGTACGTC. Protein: CASSYRISEQYV.

This clonotype was picked up a small number of times. The chain couples TRBV2 to TRBJ1-4; no firm D call. The germline V gene has CDR1 SNHLY and CDR2 FYNNEI. Trimming shortened V by 5 bases and J by 0 bases, and 13 bases separated the two germline ends. The CDR3 totals 16 residues. The chain's CDR3 is CASSSRIVSTNEKLFF. CDR3 DNA sequence: TGTGCCAGCAGTTCCCGGATTGTCTCAACTAATGAAAAACTGTTTTTT.

This clonotype has more than one count but fewer than ten. This sequence joins TRBV4-1 and TRBJ1-1; D unclear. Germline V lookup: CDR1 MGHRA, CDR2 YSYEKL. CDR3 length: 14 residues. Deletions cut 1 base from V and 4 bases from J, with 10 bases between. This chain's CDR3 is CASSQGERATEAFF. CDR3 in DNA: TGCGCCAGCAGCCAAGGAGAGAGGGCCACTGAAGCTTTCTTT.

The chain uses TRBV20-1 and TRBJ2-7; TRBD2 agrees at 7 bases. The germline V gene has CDR1 DFQATT and CDR2 SNEGSKA (reference sequence). Trimming cost V 0 bases and J 0 bases; bases outside gene matches: 5. The CDR3 runs 15 residues. The CDR3 coding sequence is TGCAGTGCTAGAGACACCGGGGGGATCTCCTACGAGCAGTACTTC. Encoded protein: CSARDTGGISYEQYF.

This clonotype was seen a few times. V usage is TRBV5-1 and J usage is TRBJ1-1; D is unclear. Germline V gene lookup returns CDR1 SGHRS and CDR2 YFSETQ. The CDR3 is 16 residues long. Trimming took off 4 bases at V and 6 bases at J, with 22 bases between the two ends. The CDR3 nucleotides are TGCGCCAGCAGCCCCGCAAGAGGACGGTCGTGGGCTGAAGCTTTCTTT. Translating gives CASSPARGRSWAEAFF.

This clonotype has just a few counts. This rearrangement joins TRBV7-8 to TRBJ1-2; TRBD1 matches at 11 bases. Germline CDR1 SGHVS, CDR2 FQNEAQ. This CDR3 spans 16 amino acids. Trimming cost V 1 base and J 4 bases; bases outside gene matches: 5. The chain's CDR3 is CASSLGSGQGVYGYTF. The CDR3 bases are TGTGCCAGCAGCTTAGGGTCGGGACAGGGGGTCTATGGCTACACCTTC.

The chain couples TRBV19 to TRBJ2-1, with 7 bases aligning to TRBD1. The CDR3 has 15 residues. Germline CDR1 reads LNHDA; CDR2 reads SQIVND (reference sequence). Trimming at V came to 6 bases and at J to 5 bases, leaving 10 bases not matched to a gene. Here the CDR3 reads CASSRTGLGNNEQFF. The CDR3 DNA sequence: TGTGCCAGTAGCCGGACAGGATTGGGGAACAATGAGCAGTTCTTC.

This clonotype showed up just a few times. The chain carries TRBV7-8 and TRBJ2-3; 12 nucleotides align to TRBD2. V shed 4 bases, J shed 4 bases, and the junction held 3 bases outside the gene matches. CDR3 length: 15 residues. Germline assignment: CDR1 SGHVS and CDR2 FQNEAQ. The CDR3 region has the DNA TGTGCCAGCAGCTCACGACTAGCGGGAGCAGATACGCAGTATTTT. This translates into CASSSRLAGADTQYF.

This clonotype was detected a few times. The J gene is TRBJ1-1, the V gene TRBV24-1; possible D gene TRBD1, 5 bases. Trimming removed 1 base at V and 3 bases at J, with 5 bases between. Germline-derived CDR1 and CDR2 are KGHDR and SFDVKD. CDR3 length equals 13 residues. The CDR3 coding sequence is TGTGCCACCAGTGATTTCAGGGACACTGAAGCTTTCTTT. Its translation is CATSDFRDTEAFF.

This clonotype was counted only a few times. The J gene is TRBJ2-1, the V gene TRBV6-5; D not certain. Germline-derived CDR1 and CDR2 are MNHEY and SVGAGI. This CDR3 region has 15 residues. The ends were cut back, 4 bases at V and 2 bases at J, with 12 bases in the middle. Here the CDR3 reads CASSSSLNAYNEQFF. The CDR3 DNA sequence: TGTGCCAGCAGTTCCTCCCTGAACGCCTACAATGAGCAGTTCTTC.

The chain is built from TRBV6-5 and TRBJ2-1; D may correspond to TRBD1 or TRBD2 (5 bases each). Germline V lookup: CDR1 MNHEY, CDR2 SVGAGI. V lost 4 bases to trimming and J lost 9 bases, with 7 bases between them. The CDR3 length is 11 residues. CDR3 sequence (DNA): TGTGCCAGCAGTTCAGGGAGTGAGCAGTTCTTC. Translating gives CASSSGSEQFF.

The chain carries TRBV30 and TRBJ2-5; D is uncertain. V was shortened by 3 bases and J by 5 bases, with 7 bases between the two germline ends. CDR3 length: 11 amino acids. Per the germline V gene, CDR1 is GTSNPN and CDR2 is SVGIG (reference sequence). For the CDR3, the DNA is TGTGCCTGGAGCTCCGTTGAGACCCAGTACTTC. The encoded protein is CAWSSVETQYF.

This chain connects TRBV6-2 or TRBV6-3 to TRBJ2-1; D remains unclear. CDR1 MNHEY and CDR2 SVGEGT come from the germline V gene. V was pared by 7 bases and J by 9 bases, with 19 bases between. The CDR3 extends over 14 amino acids. Written as DNA, the CDR3 is TGTGCCAGCATTGCCCTAGGACCCGGAACTGAGCAGTTCTTC. Translating it yields CASIALGPGTEQFF.

This clonotype was seen a handful of times. One junction end does not reproduce the germline sequence, and a read error may be involved. The chain couples TRBV2 to TRBJ2-1, with TRBD2 matching 12 bases. In germline, CDR1 is SNHLY, CDR2 FYNNEI. CDR3 length: 15 residues. CDR3: CASSDGLAGLNEQFF. Written as DNA, the CDR3 is TGTGCCAGTAGTGACGGACTAGCGGGACTCAATGAGCAGTTCTTC.

This clonotype was seen more than once but under ten times. This sequence joins TRBV6-1 and TRBJ1-6; D might be TRBD1 (6 bases). Per germline, CDR1 MNHNS and CDR2 SASEGT. The V end lost 4 bases, the J end lost 8 bases, and 12 bases lay between the germline ends. There are 14 residues in the CDR3. CDR3 in DNA: TGTGCCAGCAGTGGTTTGGGGGCTGATTCACCCCTCCACTTT. Amino acids: CASSGLGADSPLHF.

This clonotype was detected a few times. V is TRBV21-1 and J is TRBJ2-2; no check of the table's D call, TRBD1, against the DNA was made. TRBV21-1 has pseudogene status. This CDR3 comprises 16 residues. CDR3 amino acids: CASSKEGDRVSGELFF. CDR3 nucleotides: TGTGCCAGCAGCAAAGAAGGGGACAGGGTGTCCGGGGAGCTGTTTTTT.

This chain connects TRBV5-8 to TRBJ2-1, with 9 bases matching TRBD1. The germline CDR1 and CDR2 sequences are SGHTS and YDEGEE. The CDR3 extends over 15 amino acids. The trim removed 4 bases at V and 6 bases at J, leaving 8 bases unmatched. The CDR3 reads CASSRRDRAINEQFF. In nucleotides, the CDR3 is TGTGCCAGCAGCCGCCGGGACAGGGCCATCAATGAGCAGTTCTTC.

This clonotype was observed a handful of times. The CDR3 loop reads CASVRGNEQFF. The CDR3 nucleotides read TGTGCCAGCGTAAGAGGCAATGAGCAGTTCTTC. V usage is TRBV27 and J usage is TRBJ2-1; D remains unclear. This CDR3 contains 11 residues. CDR1 is MNHEY and CDR2 is SMNVEV in the germline V gene (reference sequence). Trimming removed 8 bases at V and 6 bases at J, with 8 bases between.

This clonotype has more than one count but fewer than ten. The chain joins TRBV11-3 to TRBJ2-7; D is unresolved. This CDR3 spans 13 amino acids. Germline V CDR1 and CDR2: SGHNT, YENEEA. The V gene lost 5 bases and the J gene lost 4 bases, with 12 bases spanning the gap. CDR3 sequence (DNA): TGTGCCAGCAGCGTCCATGGTCAATACGAGCAGTACGTC. It encodes CASSVHGQYEQYV.

This clonotype was observed a few times. The J gene is TRBJ2-5, the V gene TRBV3-1; D gene uncertain. Germline V CDR1 and CDR2: LGHDT, YNNKEL (reference sequence). The CDR3 runs 15 residues. Trimming cost V 5 bases and J 2 bases, with 15 bases left between them. CDR3 amino acids: CASSSRLDGQETQYF. CDR3 sequence (DNA): TGTGCCAGCAGCTCTCGACTGGATGGGCAAGAGACCCAGTACTTC.

The CDR3 bases are TGTGCCAGCAGCCAAGGAAGCACAGACAGCAATCAGCCCCAGCATTTT. Translated, it gives CASSQGSTDSNQPQHF. The chain employs TRBV3-1 and TRBJ1-5, with D hard to call. The CDR3 contains 16 residues. V lost 1 base and J 1 base, leaving 11 bases between the germline ends. CDR1 is LGHDT, CDR2 YNNKEL, per germline (reference sequence).